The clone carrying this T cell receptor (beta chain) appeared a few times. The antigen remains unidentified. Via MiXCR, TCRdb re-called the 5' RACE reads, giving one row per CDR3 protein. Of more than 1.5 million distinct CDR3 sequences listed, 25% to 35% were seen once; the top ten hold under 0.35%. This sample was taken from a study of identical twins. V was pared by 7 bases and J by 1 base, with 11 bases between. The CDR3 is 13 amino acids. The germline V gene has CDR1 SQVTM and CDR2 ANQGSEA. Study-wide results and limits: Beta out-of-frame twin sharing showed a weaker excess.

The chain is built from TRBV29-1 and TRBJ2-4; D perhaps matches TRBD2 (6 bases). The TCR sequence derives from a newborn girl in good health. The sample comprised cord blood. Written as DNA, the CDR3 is TGCAGCGCCCGCGGGGATGCCAAAAACATTCAGTACTTC. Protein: CSARGDAKNIQYF.